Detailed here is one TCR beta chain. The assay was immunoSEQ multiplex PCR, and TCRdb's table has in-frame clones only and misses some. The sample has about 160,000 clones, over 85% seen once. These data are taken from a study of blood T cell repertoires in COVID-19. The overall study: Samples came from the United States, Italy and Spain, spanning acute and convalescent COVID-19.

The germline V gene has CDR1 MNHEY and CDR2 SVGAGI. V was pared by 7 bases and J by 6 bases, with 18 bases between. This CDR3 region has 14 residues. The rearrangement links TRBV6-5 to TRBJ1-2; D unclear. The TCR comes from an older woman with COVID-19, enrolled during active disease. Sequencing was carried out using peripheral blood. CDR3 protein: CASTTEGLKDGYTF. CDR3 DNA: TGTGCCAGCACCACGGAGGGTTTGAAAGATGGCTACACCTTC.